This entry lists 30 T cell receptor beta chains sequenced from one sample in a study of shared clonotypes between healthy human individuals. Positive CCR7 selection of CD45RO-negative cells yielded the naive CD8 cells, and terminally differentiated effector memory CD45RA+ cells were excluded. Method: immunoSEQ multiplex PCR; TCRdb's copy keeps in-frame clones and lacks some. The data hold millions of clones, with around 96% observed a single time. Specimen: naive CD8+ T cells sorted from blood. Receptors were obtained from a man younger than 35 in good health.

This chain connects TRBV6-5 to TRBJ1-1, with 7 positions matching TRBD1. The V gene end was trimmed by 5 bases and the J gene end by 6 bases; junction bases not matched to a gene: 9. The CDR3 covers 14 residues. Germline V lookup: CDR1 MNHEY, CDR2 SVGAGI. As DNA, the CDR3 is TGTGCCAGCAGTCCCCGACAGGGCTTCGCTGAAGCTTTCTTT. Protein sequence: CASSPRQGFAEAFF.

Details on this clone: The identical CDR3 is also encoded by other nucleotide sequences in the sample. CDR3 sequence: CAWTAQVGPEAFF. DNA for the CDR3: TGTGCCTGGACGGCTCAAGTCGGCCCTGAAGCTTTCTTT. The chain joins TRBV30 to TRBJ1-1; D gene ambiguous. Deletions cut 4 bases from V and 6 bases from J, with 15 bases between. The CDR3 totals 13 residues. Germline V gene sequence: CDR1 GTSNPN, CDR2 SVGIG (reference sequence). The full variable domain, in which reference TRBV30 and TRBJ1-1 provide the parts outside the CDR3, is SQTIHQWPATLVQPVGSPLSLECTVEGTSNPNLYWYRQAAGRGLQLLFYSVGIGQISSEVPQNLSASRPQDRQFILSSKKLLLSDSGFYLCAWTAQVGPEAFFGQGTRLTVV.

V and J are TRBV29-1 and TRBJ2-2; D gene ambiguous. The CDR3 loop spans 12 amino acids. Germline V gene lookup returns CDR1 SQVTM and CDR2 ANQGSEA. V was pared by 8 bases and J by 2 bases, with 9 bases between. The CDR3 DNA is TGCAGCCTTACGGACAACACCGGGGAGCTGTTTTTT. As protein: CSLTDNTGELFF.

CDR3 region: CASSSREKAYNEQFF. The CDR3 DNA is TGTGCCAGCAGCTCCCGGGAGAAAGCCTACAATGAGCAGTTCTTC. This chain joins TRBV11-2 and TRBJ2-1, with a weak D call TRBD2 (6 bases). V was clipped by 4 bases and J by 2 bases, with 12 bases between them. Germline-derived CDR1 and CDR2 are SGHAT and FQNNGV. This CDR3 comprises 15 residues. Full variable domain (rest looked up from reference TRBV11-2 and TRBJ2-1): EAGVAQSPRYKIIEKRQSVAFWCNPISGHATLYWYQQILGQGPKLLIQFQNNGVVDDSQLPKDRFSAERLKGVDSTLKIQPAKLEDSAVYLCASSSREKAYNEQFFGPGTRLTVL.

This chain uses TRBV29-1 with TRBJ1-2, with 8 positions matching TRBD1. Unmatched junction bases numbered 2, after V lost 7 bases and J lost 1 base. The CDR3 has 12 residues. CDR1 is SQVTM, CDR2 ANQGSEA, per germline. CDR3 sequence: CSATGGNYGYTF. The CDR3 DNA is TGCAGCGCAACAGGGGGTAACTATGGCTACACCTTC.

The genes are TRBV11-2 and TRBJ2-1; D is possibly TRBD1 (5 bases). The germline CDR1 and CDR2 sequences are SGHAT and FQNNGV. CDR3 length: 16 residues. Trimming took off 1 base at V and 4 bases at J, with 14 bases between the two ends. The CDR3 nucleotides read TGTGCCAGCAGCTTAGTTTACAGGACGACTTACAATGAGCAGTTCTTC. It codes for CASSLVYRTTYNEQFF.

The rearrangement uses TRBV2 and TRBJ1-1; 7 nucleotides agree with TRBD1. This CDR3 has 15 residues. Germline CDR1 and CDR2: SNHLY and FYNNEI. With 6 bases clipped from V and 3 bases from J, the junction kept 10 bases outside the gene matches. The DNA for the CDR3 is TGTGCCAGCAGCGGACCACAGGGGTGGGACACTGAAGCTTTCTTT. It yields the protein CASSGPQGWDTEAFF.

The genes are TRBV2 and TRBJ2-3; the D gene is possibly TRBD2 (6 bases). The CDR3 spans 15 residues. Trimming stripped 8 bases from V and 2 bases from J, with 17 bases between. CDR1 and CDR2 (germline): SNHLY, FYNNEI. CDR3 in amino acids: CASQTVGLNTDTQYF. CDR3 sequence (DNA): TGTGCCAGCCAGACGGTGGGACTTAACACAGATACGCAGTATTTT.

The chain employs TRBV5-4 and TRBJ1-1; the D is unclear. Germline V gives CDR1 SGHNT, CDR2 YYREEE (reference sequence). V lost 5 bases, J lost 0 bases, and 11 bases lay in between. The CDR3 spans 14 residues. As DNA, the CDR3 is TGTGCCAGCAGTCCTACAGAGATGAACACTGAAGCTTTCTTT. As protein: CASSPTEMNTEAFF.

The chain couples TRBV19 to TRBJ1-1; the D gene is possibly TRBD1 (5 bases). The CDR3 totals 16 residues. Per the germline V gene, CDR1 is LNHDA and CDR2 is SQIVND (reference sequence). Trimming left V 5 bases short and J 1 base short, with 17 bases between. The DNA for the CDR3 is TGTGCCAGTAGTGCCCAAGGGGAGGGAACGAACACTGAAGCTTTCTTT. Its protein is CASSAQGEGTNTEAFF.

The V gene is TRBV6-1, the J gene TRBJ1-2, with no clear D. Germline CDR1 MNHNS, CDR2 SASEGT. This CDR3 comprises 15 residues. Trimming shortened V by 1 base and J by 3 bases, and 12 bases separated the two germline ends. CDR3 nucleotide sequence: TGTGCCAGCAGTGAAGGAGTGACTCCGCACTATGGCTACACCTTC. Encoded protein: CASSEGVTPHYGYTF.

The rearrangement uses TRBV4-3 and TRBJ2-7; D is possibly TRBD2 (5 bases). The CDR3 runs to 14 residues. V was trimmed by 1 base and J by 6 bases, leaving 13 bases between them. Germline V CDR1 and CDR2: LGHNA, YSLEER. The CDR3 coding sequence is TGCGCCAGCAGCCAAGCACTAGGTGTTTTCGAGCAGTACTTC. It encodes CASSQALGVFEQYF.

On this clone itself: The sample holds other DNA sequences that translate to the same CDR3. The chain carries TRBV6-5 and TRBJ2-1, with a weak D call TRBD1 (6 bases). Deletions cut 6 bases from V and 4 bases from J, with 7 bases between. Germline values: CDR1 MNHEY, CDR2 SVGAGI. CDR3 size: 12 residues. The CDR3 nucleotides read TGTGCCAGCAGAACAGGGTACAATGAGCAGTTCTTC. Protein sequence: CASRTGYNEQFF.

The V gene is TRBV28, the J gene TRBJ2-1; D ambiguous. The V and J ends lost 3 bases and 10 bases respectively, with 7 bases between them. CDR3 size: 11 residues. Germline V lookup: CDR1 MDHEN, CDR2 SYDVKM. The CDR3 DNA reads as TGTGCCAGCAGTTTTGTTGGCGAGCAGTTCTTC. Its protein product is CASSFVGEQFF. Drawing the rest from reference TRBV28 and TRBJ2-1, the complete variable domain is DVKVTQSSRYLVKRTGEKVFLECVQDMDHENMFWYRQDPGLGLRLIYFSYDVKMKEKGDIPEGYSVSREKKERFSLILESASTNQTSMYLCASSFVGEQFFGPGTRLTVL.

The chain employs TRBV27 and TRBJ2-1; D is ambiguous. The CDR3 totals 14 residues. V was trimmed by 4 bases and J by 5 bases, leaving 12 bases between them. Germline-derived CDR1 and CDR2 are MNHEY and SMNVEV (reference sequence). In DNA, the CDR3 is TGTGCCAGCAGTTACCGGTCCCGGAACAATGAGCAGTTCTTC. Protein: CASSYRSRNNEQFF.

This chain joins TRBV5-3 and TRBJ1-5; 10 bases fit TRBD1. TRBV5-3 is assigned to the ORF class and has an uncertain function. The V and J ends lost 5 bases and 15 bases, in that order; junction bases with no gene match: 20. The CDR3 has 16 amino acids. For the CDR3, the DNA is TGTGCCAGAAGGTCAACCGTCCAGGACAGGGGGACATTAGTGCATTTT. Protein sequence: CARRSTVQDRGTLVHF.

This rearrangement joins TRBV7-9 to TRBJ2-2; the D is unclear. The length of the CDR3 is 15 residues. Trimming shortened V by 6 bases and J by 5 bases, and 16 bases separated the two germline ends. Germline V CDR1 and CDR2: SEHNR, FQNEAQ (reference sequence). The CDR3 region has the DNA TGTGCCAGCAGGCCACCTTTATCCGGAACCGGGGAGCTGTTTTTT. It specifies CASRPPLSGTGELFF.

With regard to this clone: Distinct nucleotide sequences in the sample also encode this CDR3. The rearrangement uses TRBV19 and TRBJ1-2, with a weak D call TRBD1 (6 bases). This CDR3 has 13 residues. V shed 6 bases and J shed 3 bases, with 11 bases lying between them. CDR1 and CDR2 from the germline V gene are LNHDA and SQIVND (reference sequence). The CDR3 is CASSIQGDYGYTF. The CDR3 DNA reads TGTGCCAGTAGCATACAGGGAGACTATGGCTACACCTTC.

The V call is TRBV29-1, the J call TRBJ1-1, with D unclear. CDR1 is SQVTM, CDR2 ANQGSEA, per germline. The CDR3 consists of 13 residues. Between the trimmed V and J ends, which lost 5 bases and 0 bases, there was a span of 10 bases. CDR3 bases: TGCAGCGTTTCGAAGTCACTGAACACTGAAGCTTTCTTT. Protein sequence: CSVSKSLNTEAFF.

This chain joins TRBV19 and TRBJ1-1, with a possible D match to TRBD1 (6 bases). Trimming removed 3 bases from V and 3 bases from J, with 14 bases in between. The germline CDR1 and CDR2 sequences are LNHDA and SQIVND (reference sequence). CDR3 length: 15 amino acids. CDR3 residues: CASSMFSRGDTEAFF. Here the CDR3 DNA reads TGTGCCAGTAGTATGTTTAGCAGGGGTGACACTGAAGCTTTCTTT.

The chain combines TRBV5-1 with TRBJ2-4; tentatively, D is TRBD1 (5 bases). Germline V lookup: CDR1 SGHRS, CDR2 YFSETQ. Trimming cost V 8 bases and J 7 bases, with 16 bases left between them. CDR3 length: 13 residues. Written as DNA, the CDR3 is TGCGCCAGTCAGGACAATTCTAGGAACATTCAGTACTTC. This sequence encodes CASQDNSRNIQYF.

A remark on this clone: Other DNA sequences in this sample translate to the same CDR3. The genes are TRBV5-6 and TRBJ1-2, with 8 bases aligning to TRBD1. Germline loops: CDR1 SGHDT, CDR2 YYEEEE. J gave up 0 bases and V 2 bases, and 0 bases lay outside the gene matches. This CDR3 comprises 14 residues. The CDR3 DNA is TGTGCCAGCAGCTTACAGGGGGCTAACTATGGCTACACCTTC. Amino acids: CASSLQGANYGYTF.

The chain recombines TRBV4-1 with TRBJ2-3, with TRBD2 matching over 10 bases. The trim removed 4 bases at V and 5 bases at J, leaving 9 bases unmatched. CDR1 is MGHRA and CDR2 is YSYEKL in the germline V gene. This CDR3 spans 16 amino acids. CDR3 loop: CASSPPEREGIDTQYF. Written as DNA, the CDR3 is TGCGCCAGCAGCCCCCCGGAGCGGGAGGGCATAGATACGCAGTATTTT.

On this clone itself: The same CDR3 also results from other DNA sequences found in this sample. The V gene is TRBV6-5, the J gene TRBJ1-4, with no clear D. The germline CDR1 and CDR2 sequences are MNHEY and SVGAGI. The V gene lost 1 base and the J gene lost 2 bases, with 5 bases spanning the gap. The CDR3 is 14 amino acids. Here the CDR3 reads CASSYLGTNEKLFF. The CDR3 nucleotides read TGTGCCAGCAGTTACTTGGGCACTAATGAAAAACTGTTTTTT.

The chain has TRBV2 and TRBJ1-2; no reliable D call. Germline loops: CDR1 SNHLY, CDR2 FYNNEI. V lost 5 bases to trimming and J lost 7 bases, with 5 bases between them. This CDR3 spans 10 amino acids. The CDR3 nucleotides are TGTGCCAGCAGTTTAGGTGGCTACACCTTC. As protein: CASSLGGYTF.

The gene calls are TRBV6-5 and TRBJ2-5, with D possibly being TRBD2 (5 bases). Germline values: CDR1 MNHEY, CDR2 SVGAGI. V shed 2 bases and J shed 7 bases, with 11 bases lying between them. CDR3 length: 13 amino acids. The DNA for the CDR3 is TGTGCCAGCAGTTACGAGGGTCTTGGGACCCAGTACTTC. It is translated as CASSYEGLGTQYF.

Notes on this clone: Other DNA sequences from this sample encode an identical CDR3 as well. The chain links TRBV7-2 to TRBJ2-5; D is possibly TRBD1 (5 bases). This CDR3 is 14 amino acids long. Deletions cut 3 bases from V and 1 base from J, with 9 bases between. CDR1 is SGHTA, CDR2 FQGNSA, per germline. The CDR3 region has the DNA TGTGCCAGCAGCTTGGGGCCCGGCCAAGAGACCCAGTACTTC. Amino acids: CASSLGPGQETQYF. The whole variable domain, filled in from reference TRBV7-2 and TRBJ2-5, reads GAGVSQSPSNKVTEKGKDVELRCDPISGHTALYWYRQSLGQGLEFLIYFQGNSAPDKSGLPSDRFSAERTGGSVSTLTIQRTQQEDSAVYLCASSLGPGQETQYFGPGTRLLVL.

This sequence joins TRBV4-2 and TRBJ2-1; D call uncertain. V lost 4 bases, J lost 6 bases, and 7 bases lay in between. CDR1 is LGHNA and CDR2 is YNFKEQ in the germline V gene. The CDR3 totals 12 residues. The CDR3 protein is CASSRSLNEQFF. The CDR3, as DNA: TGTGCCAGCAGCCGCTCTCTCAATGAGCAGTTCTTC.

V usage is TRBV7-9 and J usage is TRBJ2-2; possibly TRBD1 or TRBD2 for D (5 bases each). The CDR3 covers 16 residues. V was clipped by 5 bases and J by 0 bases, with 13 bases between them. Looked up from germline, CDR1 is SEHNR and CDR2 is FQNEAQ (reference sequence). The CDR3: CASSPQGTANTGELFF. The CDR3 coding sequence is TGTGCCAGCAGCCCCCAAGGGACGGCGAACACCGGGGAGCTGTTTTTT.

The genes are TRBV9 and TRBJ2-1; the match to TRBD1 covers 8 bases. Per germline, CDR1 SGDLS and CDR2 YYNGEE. The CDR3 is 15 residues long. With 4 bases clipped from V and 4 bases from J, the junction kept 7 bases outside the gene matches. The CDR3 nucleotides read TGTGCCAGCAGCCAGACAGGGGCGTTTTACAATGAGCAGTTCTTC. Encoded protein: CASSQTGAFYNEQFF.